Each of the 13 T cell receptor beta chains below was sequenced from the same sample in a study of blood T cell repertoires in COVID-19. The repertoire was sequenced with immunoSEQ multiplex PCR; TCRdb's copy has only in-frame clones and lacks some. In the table there are under 150,000 clones, 87% of which are singletons. The sample consisted of peripheral blood. Receptors were obtained from a man aged 45-65 years with active COVID-19.

The chain combines TRBV2 with TRBJ2-2, with D possibly matching TRBD1 (5 bases). The V gene's germline CDR1 is SNHLY and CDR2 FYNNEI. Trimming removed 4 bases at V and 2 bases at J, with 11 bases between. The CDR3 totals 15 residues. The CDR3 reads CASSVAQGNTGELFF. The CDR3 nucleotides are TGTGCCAGCAGTGTCGCCCAGGGTAACACCGGGGAGCTGTTTTTT.

V is TRBV19 and J is TRBJ1-6, with TRBD1 identical over 8 bases. The CDR3 is made up of 13 amino acids. Trimming took 8 bases from V and 7 from J; bases not matched to a gene: 4. The germline CDR1 and CDR2 sequences are LNHDA and SQIVND (reference sequence). CDR3 DNA sequence: TGTGCCAGTTGGACAGGGACCAATTCACCCCTCCACTTT. Amino acid sequence: CASWTGTNSPLHF.

This sequence joins TRBV30 and TRBJ2-6; a weak D match, TRBD1 (5 bases). Trimming removed 0 bases at V and 0 bases at J, with 12 bases between. Per germline, CDR1 GTSNPN and CDR2 SVGIG (reference sequence). The CDR3 totals 17 residues. CDR3 DNA sequence: TGTGCCTGGAGTGTAGGGGCAGGGCTCTCTGGGGCCAACGTCCTGACTTTC. The encoded protein is CAWSVGAGLSGANVLTF.

This sequence joins TRBV6-6 and TRBJ2-3, with 10 nucleotides matching TRBD2. Germline CDR1 MNHNY, CDR2 SVGAGI (reference sequence). This CDR3 spans 15 amino acids. Trimming took 6 bases from V and 4 from J; bases not matched to a gene: 7. CDR3 DNA: TGTGCCAGCAGACCAAGCGGGGGGGCATCAGATACGCAGTATTTT. Amino acids: CASRPSGGASDTQYF.

Only one count was recorded for this clone. The J gene is TRBJ1-1, the V gene TRBV2; weak D call: TRBD1 (5 bases). Trimming pared 4 bases from V and 2 bases from J, leaving 14 bases between. Germline loops: CDR1 SNHLY, CDR2 FYNNEI. The CDR3 spans 15 residues. In DNA, the CDR3 is TGTGCCAGCAGTGCTAGGCGGACATCTAACACTGAAGCTTTCTTT. Amino acids: CASSARRTSNTEAFF. Together with reference TRBV2 and TRBJ1-1, the CDR3 gives the full variable domain: EPEVTQTPSHQVTQMGQEVILRCVPISNHLYFYWYRQILGQKVEFLVSFYNNEISEKSEIFDDQFSVERPDGSNFTLKIRSTKLEDSAMYFCASSARRTSNTEAFFGQGTRLTVV.

The J gene is TRBJ1-5, the V gene TRBV7-8; 9 bases line up with TRBD1. Germline lookup yields CDR1 SGHVS and CDR2 FQNEAQ. The CDR3 consists of 18 residues. V gave up 3 bases and J gave up 1 base; unmatched junction bases: 10. The CDR3 DNA is TGTGCCAGCAGCTTGACCGGGACAGGGAGGGCGAGCAATCAGCCCCAGCATTTT. Protein product: CASSLTGTGRASNQPQHF.

This clone appeared a few times. The chain links TRBV19 to TRBJ1-5, with TRBD1 identical over 7 bases. The V gene's germline CDR1 is LNHDA and CDR2 SQIVND (reference sequence). Trimming at V came to 4 bases and at J to 7 bases, leaving 10 bases not matched to a gene. The CDR3 runs to 15 residues. As DNA, the CDR3 is TGTGCCAGTAGTACGCAACAGGGGCTGGGACAGCCCCAGCATTTT. Translating it yields CASSTQQGLGQPQHF.

The chain uses TRBV4-3 and TRBJ1-2; D gene ambiguous. CDR3 length: 15 residues. Germline V gene data show CDR1 as LGHNA and CDR2 as YSLEER. V was cut by 0 bases and J by 2 bases, with 10 bases left in between. CDR3 region: CASSQDPGFNYGYTF. The CDR3 DNA is TGCGCCAGCAGCCAAGATCCGGGGTTCAACTATGGCTACACCTTC.

The chain combines TRBV7-2 with TRBJ2-7, with TRBD2 identical over 11 bases. Germline V CDR1 and CDR2: SGHTA, FQGNSA. The CDR3 is made up of 18 amino acids. J lost 0 bases, V lost 1 base, and 8 bases had no gene match. CDR3 nucleotide sequence: TGTGCCAGCAGCTTAGTAGGGTTAGCGGGGGGGAGCTCCTACGAGCAGTACTTC. Translation: CASSLVGLAGGSSYEQYF.

The chain carries TRBV5-6 and TRBJ2-7; 7 nucleotides agree with TRBD1. Trimming at V came to 2 bases and at J to 0 bases, leaving 5 bases not matched to a gene. Per the germline V gene, CDR1 is SGHDT and CDR2 is YYEEEE. This CDR3 comprises 15 residues. CDR3 sequence: CASSFGTASSYEQYF. CDR3 DNA: TGTGCCAGCAGCTTCGGGACAGCGAGCTCCTACGAGCAGTACTTC.

The gene calls are TRBV6-4 and TRBJ1-5, with D perhaps TRBD1 (6 bases). V was cut by 6 bases and J by 3 bases, with 15 bases left in between. Germline loops: CDR1 MRHNA, CDR2 SNTAGT. This CDR3 spans 15 amino acids. CDR3 residues: CASSAIWDTNQPQHF. DNA for the CDR3: TGTGCCAGCAGCGCGATATGGGACACCAATCAGCCCCAGCATTTT.

The chain has TRBV11-2 and TRBJ2-7, with TRBD1 matching 9 bases. Germline V CDR1 and CDR2: SGHAT, FQNNGV. CDR3 length equals 14 residues. V gave up 1 base and J gave up 5 bases; unmatched junction bases: 3. The CDR3 loop reads CASSLGTGVDEQYF. CDR3 DNA: TGTGCCAGCAGCTTAGGGACAGGGGTCGACGAGCAGTACTTC.

The chain carries TRBV7-2 and TRBJ1-2, with TRBD1 matching over 9 bases. The V and J ends lost 1 base and 2 bases, in that order; junction bases with no gene match: 5. Germline V gene sequence: CDR1 SGHTA, CDR2 FQGNSA. The CDR3 has 16 residues. Written as DNA, the CDR3 is TGTGCCAGCAGCTTAGGGGGACAGGGTTCAAACTATGGCTACACCTTC. Its translation: CASSLGGQGSNYGYTF.